These 22 T cell receptor beta chains came from one sample sequenced in a study of CD8+ T cells in alopecia areata. Treatment noted: oral pan-JAK inhibitor, 5-10 mg twice daily. Extracted RNA was reverse transcribed into cDNA, the sequencing template. Only in-frame clones appear in the TCRdb table, and some are missing; sequencing was by immunoSEQ multiplex PCR. The sample includes about 250,000 clones, about 60% of them seen just once. Material: CD4+ T cells sorted from blood, obtained at week 52, from a patient treated with tofacitinib. The receptor source for this set is a human donor with alopecia areata.

The genes are TRBV30 and TRBJ1-4; 9 positions match TRBD1. There are 14 residues in the CDR3. V was pared by 3 bases and J by 8 bases, with 7 bases of the junction left unmatched. The germline CDR1 and CDR2 sequences are GTSNPN and SVGIG (reference sequence). CDR3 protein: CAWSTGQGWEKLFF. CDR3 nucleotides: TGTGCCTGGAGCACTGGACAGGGGTGGGAAAAACTGTTTTTT.

This clone was seen only a few times. The rearrangement uses TRBV4-2 and TRBJ2-7, with a possible D match to TRBD1 (5 bases). V lost 0 bases and J lost 3, with 12 bases in between. Germline V gene data show CDR1 as LGHNA and CDR2 as YNFKEQ. This CDR3 has 15 amino acids. This CDR3 reads CASSQEAGKDYEQYF. The CDR3 nucleotides read TGTGCCAGCAGCCAAGAGGCAGGGAAGGACTACGAGCAGTACTTC.

Only a few counts were recorded for this clone. The chain couples TRBV27 to TRBJ1-6, with 9 bases matching TRBD1. Trimming cost V 6 bases and J 7 bases; bases outside gene matches: 7. Per germline, CDR1 MNHEY and CDR2 SMNVEV (reference sequence). This CDR3 is built from 15 residues. DNA for the CDR3: TGTGCCAGCAGCAGTCCCGGGACAGGGAATTCACCCCTCCACTTT. Translation gives CASSSPGTGNSPLHF.

The rearrangement links TRBV5-6 to TRBJ1-4; D remains ambiguous. CDR3 length: 14 residues. CDR1 and CDR2 (germline): SGHDT, YYEEEE. Trimming removed 4 bases at V and 7 bases at J, with 14 bases between. Here the CDR3 DNA reads TGTGCCAGCAGCCAAGGGTTGGAAGGTGAAAAACTGTTTTTT. This sequence encodes CASSQGLEGEKLFF.

This chain links TRBV7-6 with TRBJ2-5; D unresolved. Germline loops: CDR1 SGHVS, CDR2 FNYEAQ. CDR3 length equals 11 residues. Trimming pared 5 bases from V and 0 bases from J, leaving 1 base between. Here the CDR3 reads CASSNQETQYF. The CDR3 DNA follows: TGTGCCAGCAGCAACCAAGAGACCCAGTACTTC.

A few counts support this clone. This chain joins TRBV5-6 and TRBJ2-7, with 9 bases lining up with TRBD1. This CDR3 contains 12 residues. The ends lost 4 bases at V and 9 bases at J; junction bases unmatched: 5. The germline gives CDR1 SGHDT, CDR2 YYEEEE. The DNA for the CDR3 is TGTGCCAGCAGCGCCGGGACAGGGTGGCAGTACTTC. Translating it yields CASSAGTGWQYF.

This clone was found a few times. The chain uses TRBV5-6 and TRBJ2-7, with TRBD1 identical over 7 bases. The V segment lost 2 bases and the J segment 3 bases; nucleotides outside the gene matches: 5. CDR3 length: 14 amino acids. Germline V lookup: CDR1 SGHDT, CDR2 YYEEEE. Here the CDR3 reads CASSFSAGGYEQYF. In DNA, the CDR3 is TGTGCCAGCAGCTTTTCGGCAGGGGGCTACGAGCAGTACTTC.

The V gene is TRBV9, the J gene TRBJ1-6; D is undetermined. The CDR3 is 14 amino acids. Germline V gene lookup returns CDR1 SGDLS and CDR2 YYNGEE. V lost 4 bases and J lost 5, with 10 bases in between. CDR3 in amino acids: CASSMNLNNSPLHF. The CDR3 DNA reads TGTGCCAGCAGCATGAACCTCAATAATTCACCCCTCCACTTT. Full variable domain (rest looked up from reference TRBV9 and TRBJ1-6): DSGVTQTPKHLITATGQRVTLRCSPRSGDLSVYWYQQSLDQGLQFLIQYYNGEERAKGNILERFSAQQFPDLHSELNLSSLELGDSALYFCASSMNLNNSPLHFGNGTRLTVT.

The chain recombines TRBV5-1 with TRBJ2-7; the match to TRBD1 covers 9 bases. The CDR3 runs 13 residues. J was trimmed by 3 bases and V by 5 bases; bases with no gene match: 3. Per germline, CDR1 SGHRS and CDR2 YFSETQ. The DNA of the CDR3 is TGCGCCAGCAGAGGGACAGGGCTCTACGAGCAGTACTTC. Translated, it gives CASRGTGLYEQYF.

This clone came up once. This chain joins TRBV6-5 and TRBJ1-2; D ambiguous. Trimming shortened V by 5 bases and J by 4 bases, and 11 bases separated the two germline ends. This CDR3 comprises 13 residues. The germline gives CDR1 MNHEY, CDR2 SVGAGI. Here the CDR3 reads CASSPQSGYGYTF. CDR3 nucleotides: TGTGCCAGCAGTCCCCAATCGGGCTATGGCTACACCTTC.

The CDR3 loop reads CASSQDWDESETQYF. The CDR3, as DNA: TGTGCCAGCAGCCAAGATTGGGACGAGTCGGAGACCCAGTACTTC. The chain links TRBV4-2 to TRBJ2-5; D assignment may be TRBD1 or TRBD2 (5 bases each). The CDR3 is 15 residues long. Trimming stripped 0 bases from V and 5 bases from J, with 13 bases between. Germline values: CDR1 LGHNA, CDR2 YNFKEQ.

This clone was recorded once. The chain recombines TRBV27 with TRBJ1-5, with D uncertain. The CDR3 extends over 13 amino acids. Trimming shortened V by 8 bases and J by 0 bases, and 8 bases separated the two germline ends. The germline CDR1 and CDR2 sequences are MNHEY and SMNVEV (reference sequence). CDR3 sequence: CASRGYSNQPQHF. CDR3 nucleotides: TGTGCCAGCCGAGGGTATAGCAATCAGCCCCAGCATTTT.

This clone occurred a few times. This chain joins TRBV30 and TRBJ2-2, with a weak D call TRBD2 (5 bases). The CDR3 sequence is 14 residues long. V was cut by 8 bases and J by 0 bases, with 13 bases left in between. Germline V CDR1 and CDR2: GTSNPN, SVGIG (reference sequence). CDR3 region: CARRSGANTGELFF. The DNA for the CDR3 is TGTGCCCGGCGCAGCGGCGCGAACACCGGGGAGCTGTTTTTT.

This clone was observed at least ten times. This chain links TRBV7-8 with TRBJ2-3, with 8 bases matching TRBD2. Germline CDR1 and CDR2: SGHVS and FQNEAQ. The CDR3 has 16 residues. After removal of 5 bases from V and 10 bases from J, the junction contained 17 bases not matched to a gene. The CDR3 coding sequence is TGTGCCAGCAGCCCGCGGCGGGGGGTCCGAGAGACGCCGCAGTATTTT. Its protein product is CASSPRRGVRETPQYF. Full variable domain (remainder filled in from reference TRBV7-8 and TRBJ2-3): GAGVSQSPRYKVAKRGQDVALRCDPISGHVSLFWYQQALGQGPEFLTYFQNEAQLDKSGLPSDRFFAERPEGSVSTLKIQRTQQEDSAVYLCASSPRRGVRETPQYFGPGTRLTVL.

This chain joins TRBV6-5 and TRBJ2-1, with 10 positions matching TRBD2. Germline V gene data show CDR1 as MNHEY and CDR2 as SVGAGI. CDR3 size: 15 residues. After removal of 4 bases from V and 5 bases from J, the junction contained 5 bases not matched to a gene. CDR3 amino acids: CASSSTSGYHNEQFF. The CDR3 nucleotides are TGTGCCAGCAGTTCGACTAGCGGGTATCACAATGAGCAGTTCTTC.

CDR3 residues: CASCEGTVYGYTF. As DNA, the CDR3 is TGTGCCAGCTGCGAGGGCACCGTCTATGGCTACACCTTC. The chain carries TRBV6-1 and TRBJ1-2; D gene unclear. The CDR3 loop spans 13 amino acids. Germline V gene data show CDR1 as MNHNS and CDR2 as SASEGT. Trimming cost V 8 bases and J 4 bases, with 14 bases left between them.

This clone was seen a handful of times. The V gene is TRBV18, the J gene TRBJ2-3; possibly TRBD2 for D (5 bases). The CDR3 runs to 13 residues. CDR1 and CDR2 from the germline V gene are KGHSH and LQKENI. Trimming cost V 3 bases and J 10 bases, with 14 bases left between them. CDR3 loop: CASSPESWRAQYF. Here the CDR3 DNA reads TGTGCCAGCTCACCCGAATCCTGGCGGGCGCAGTATTTT.

The chain recombines TRBV6-6 with TRBJ1-2; D is unclear. CDR1 is MNHNY and CDR2 is SVGAGI in the germline V gene (reference sequence). V dropped 4 bases and J dropped 8 bases, with 8 bases sitting between them. The CDR3 runs 11 residues. In nucleotides, the CDR3 is TGTGCCAGCAGTTGGAGTGGCGGCTACACCTTC. It yields the protein CASSWSGGYTF.

This clone was found a few times. V and J are TRBV2 and TRBJ2-2; no clear D. CDR3 length equals 11 residues. V gave up 6 bases and J gave up 9 bases, with 8 bases separating them. Germline V gene sequence: CDR1 SNHLY, CDR2 FYNNEI. This chain's CDR3 is CASRIRRELFF. The CDR3 nucleotides are TGTGCCAGCAGAATTAGACGGGAGCTGTTTTTT.

The chain has TRBV5-1 and TRBJ2-1; D may match TRBD1 or TRBD2 (5 bases each). The CDR3 runs to 15 residues. Trimming shortened V by 0 bases and J by 7 bases, and 14 bases separated the two germline ends. Germline V gene data show CDR1 as SGHRS and CDR2 as YFSETQ. The CDR3 DNA reads TGCGCCAGCAGCTTGGCCGGGACCCTCCCAAATGAGCAGTTCTTC. As protein: CASSLAGTLPNEQFF. Full variable domain (outside the CDR3, taken from reference TRBV5-1 and TRBJ2-1): KAGVTQTPRYLIKTRGQQVTLSCSPISGHRSVSWYQQTPGQGLQFLFEYFSETQRNKGNFPGRFSGRQFSNSRSEMNVSTLELGDSALYLCASSLAGTLPNEQFFGPGTRLTVL.

A few counts support this clone. The chain employs TRBV2 and TRBJ1-6; no clear D gene. This CDR3 is 13 amino acids long. V lost 8 bases, J lost 7 bases, and 12 bases lay in between. Germline V gene lookup returns CDR1 SNHLY and CDR2 FYNNEI. The CDR3 coding sequence is TGTGCCAGCCTCCGGGAGGCCAATTCACCCCTCCACTTT. The encoded protein is CASLREANSPLHF.

The CDR3 reads CSVETTGMYEQYF. CDR3 bases: TGCAGCGTTGAAACCACAGGGATGTACGAGCAGTACTTC. The chain employs TRBV29-1 and TRBJ2-7; TRBD1 is a possible D gene (6 bases). V lost 2 bases and J lost 4, with 12 bases in between. Germline loops: CDR1 SQVTM, CDR2 ANQGSEA. The CDR3 spans 13 residues.